Below, 7 T cell receptor beta chains from the same sample are listed, as sequenced in a study of human T cells and chemical hapten exposure. Documented time point: patch test 3, about 24 weeks after DPC sensitization. Described treatment: therapeutic diphenylcyclopropenone sensitization with weekly scalp DPC. TCRdb fed the RACE reads into MiXCR, producing one record per CDR3 protein. Seen here are approximately 80,000 distinct CDR3 sequences, 11% observed once, and the top ten hold roughly 3.7%. The sequencing here drew on whole blood, taken in connection with sensitization to the hapten diphenylcyclopropenone (DPC). All receptors come from a woman aged 45-65 years with alopecia areata. Some clones in this sample may be carry-over from other donors' samples.

This clonotype was recorded at least ten times. The chain's CDR3 is CSASPPPHQETQYF. The CDR3 DNA reads TGCAGTGCTAGCCCCCCCCCCCACCAAGAGACCCAGTACTTC. V is TRBV20-1 and J is TRBJ2-5; D is undetermined. The V and J ends lost 3 bases and 0 bases respectively, with 11 bases between them. The CDR3 covers 14 residues. Germline CDR1 reads DFQATT; CDR2 reads SNEGSKA (reference sequence).

Ten or more counts support this clonotype. The CDR3 DNA is TGTGCCTGGAGTGTACTGGGAGAGACCCAGTACTTC. Its translation: CAWSVLGETQYF. The rearrangement links TRBV30 to TRBJ2-5; no reliable D call. V dropped 0 bases and J dropped 4 bases, with 6 bases sitting between them. The germline V gene has CDR1 GTSNPN and CDR2 SVGIG (reference sequence). The CDR3 contains 12 residues.

Only a few counts were recorded for this clonotype. The chain employs TRBV20-1 and TRBJ1-4, with 8 positions matching TRBD1. With V trimmed by 8 bases and J by 3 bases, 14 bases remained unmatched. Germline CDR1 DFQATT, CDR2 SNEGSKA (reference sequence). The CDR3 length is 16 residues. CDR3 bases: TGCAGTCCGAGGACAGGGCTCCATCCCTCTAATGAAAAACTGTTTTTT. It encodes CSPRTGLHPSNEKLFF.

The rearrangement links TRBV6-5 to TRBJ2-7; 9 nucleotides agree with TRBD2. The CDR3 contains 17 residues. Trimming removed 6 bases from V and 7 bases from J; junction bases left unmatched: 19. CDR1 MNHEY and CDR2 SVGAGI come from the germline V gene. This CDR3 is CASSPVAVTSGLGEQYF. The CDR3 DNA reads as TGTGCCAGCAGCCCCGTAGCGGTAACTAGCGGGCTAGGAGAGCAGTACTTC.

This clonotype was seen a few times. The chain uses TRBV29-1 and TRBJ2-2; D not certain. Trimming left V 4 bases short and J 1 base short, with 4 bases between. The CDR3 runs 12 residues. Per the germline V gene, CDR1 is SQVTM and CDR2 is ANQGSEA. CDR3 sequence reads: CSVAQNTGELFF. For the CDR3, the DNA is TGCAGCGTTGCTCAGAACACCGGGGAGCTGTTTTTT.

The V and J genes are TRBV10-3 and TRBJ1-4; 7 bases map to TRBD1. The CDR3 length is 14 residues. V shed 6 bases and J 5 bases; nucleotides not matched to a gene: 6. CDR1 is ENHRY and CDR2 is SYGVKD in the germline V gene. Written as DNA, the CDR3 is TGTGCCATCAGCCCGGGACAGCTAAATGAAAAACTGTTTTTT. Residues: CAISPGQLNEKLFF.

The rearrangement joins TRBV2 to TRBJ2-1, with TRBD2 identical over 7 bases. The length of the CDR3 is 15 residues. J was trimmed by 4 bases and V by 0 bases; bases with no gene match: 3. The germline V gene encodes CDR1 SNHLY and CDR2 FYNNEI. This CDR3 reads CASSEAAGPYNEQFF. The CDR3 DNA sequence: TGTGCCAGCAGTGAAGCAGCGGGGCCTTACAATGAGCAGTTCTTC.